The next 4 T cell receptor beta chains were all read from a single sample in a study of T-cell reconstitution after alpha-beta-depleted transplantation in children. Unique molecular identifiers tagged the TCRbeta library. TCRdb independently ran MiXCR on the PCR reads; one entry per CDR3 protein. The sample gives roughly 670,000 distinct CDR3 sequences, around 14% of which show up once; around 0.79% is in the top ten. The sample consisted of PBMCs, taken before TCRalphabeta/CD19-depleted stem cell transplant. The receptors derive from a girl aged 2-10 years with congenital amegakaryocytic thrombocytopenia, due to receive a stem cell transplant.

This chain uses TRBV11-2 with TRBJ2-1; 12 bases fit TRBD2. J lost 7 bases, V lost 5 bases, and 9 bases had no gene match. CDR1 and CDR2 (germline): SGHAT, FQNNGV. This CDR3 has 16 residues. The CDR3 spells CASSPGASGGGNEQFF. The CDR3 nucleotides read TGTGCCAGCAGCCCGGGGGCTAGCGGGGGGGGTAATGAGCAGTTCTTC. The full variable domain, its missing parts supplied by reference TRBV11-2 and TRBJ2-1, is EAGVAQSPRYKIIEKRQSVAFWCNPISGHATLYWYQQILGQGPKLLIQFQNNGVVDDSQLPKDRFSAERLKGVDSTLKIQPAKLEDSAVYLCASSPGASGGGNEQFFGPGTRLTVL.

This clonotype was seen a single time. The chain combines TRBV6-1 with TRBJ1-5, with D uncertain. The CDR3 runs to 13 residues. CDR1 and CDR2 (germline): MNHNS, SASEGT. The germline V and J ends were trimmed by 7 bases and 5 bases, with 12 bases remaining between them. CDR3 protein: CASNPTDHQPQHF. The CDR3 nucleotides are TGTGCCAGCAACCCGACTGATCATCAGCCCCAGCATTTT.

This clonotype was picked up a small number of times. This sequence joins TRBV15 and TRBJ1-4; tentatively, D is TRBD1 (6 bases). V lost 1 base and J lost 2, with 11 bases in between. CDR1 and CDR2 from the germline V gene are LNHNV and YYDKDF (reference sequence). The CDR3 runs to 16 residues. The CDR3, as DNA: TGTGCCACCAGCAGAGCAAGGGGGTCCACTAATGAAAAACTGTTTTTT. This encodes CATSRARGSTNEKLFF.

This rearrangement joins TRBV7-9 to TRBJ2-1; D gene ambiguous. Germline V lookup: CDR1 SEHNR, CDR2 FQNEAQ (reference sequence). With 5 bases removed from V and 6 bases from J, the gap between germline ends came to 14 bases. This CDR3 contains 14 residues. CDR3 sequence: CASSPARFLNEQFF. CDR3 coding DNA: TGTGCCAGCAGCCCGGCGAGGTTCCTCAATGAGCAGTTCTTC.